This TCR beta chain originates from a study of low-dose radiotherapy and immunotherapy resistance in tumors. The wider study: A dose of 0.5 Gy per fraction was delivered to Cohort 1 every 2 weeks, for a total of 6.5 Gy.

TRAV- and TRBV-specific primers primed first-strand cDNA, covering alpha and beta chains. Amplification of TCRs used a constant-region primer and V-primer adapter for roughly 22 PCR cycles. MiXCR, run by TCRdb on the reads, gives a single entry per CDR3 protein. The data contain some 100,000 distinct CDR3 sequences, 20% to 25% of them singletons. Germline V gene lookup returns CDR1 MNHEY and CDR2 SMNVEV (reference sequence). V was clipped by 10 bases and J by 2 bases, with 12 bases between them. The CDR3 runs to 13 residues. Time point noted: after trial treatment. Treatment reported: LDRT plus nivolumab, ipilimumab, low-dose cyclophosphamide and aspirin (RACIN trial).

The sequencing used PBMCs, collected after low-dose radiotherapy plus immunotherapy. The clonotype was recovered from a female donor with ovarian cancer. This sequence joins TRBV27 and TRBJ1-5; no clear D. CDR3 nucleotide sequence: TGTGCCACCGCGAAGTGGGGCAATCAGCCCCAGCATTTT. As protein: CATAKWGNQPQHF.